These T cell receptor beta chains were read from a single sample in a study of blood T cell repertoires in COVID-19. The assay was immunoSEQ multiplex PCR, and TCRdb's table has in-frame clones only and misses some. The data contain about 200,000 clones, less than 90% of them singletons. The sequenced sample was peripheral blood. These TCRs come from a woman between 65 and 79 years old with acute or convalescent COVID-19. Each CDR3 is given with its conserved first and last residue. D genes are given only for firm matches. Part of the rows lack a size; the others show once, few, many or a class for expanded clones.

cdr3_nt cdr3_aa d_call clone_size cdr3_length j_call v_call
TGTGCCAGTAGACTGGGACAGAACTCCTACGAGCAGTACTTC CASRLGQNSYEQYF TRBD1 . 14 TRBJ2-7 TRBV19
TGTGCCAGCAGCCAAGCCGGCAGGGGGAAGAACACTGAAGCTTTCTTT CASSQAGRGKNTEAFF TRBD1 . 16 TRBJ1-1 TRBV14
TGTGCCAGCAGTTTAGACGGACAGGGGGTTAACTATGGCTACACCTTC CASSLDGQGVNYGYTF TRBD1 once 16 TRBJ1-2 TRBV2
TGTGCCAGCAGTGAATTGGGGACTGGGCCCGCTGAAGCTTTCTTT CASSELGTGPAEAFF . . 15 TRBJ1-1 TRBV2
TGTGCCATCAGGAAACAGGGAGCCGACGAGCAGTACTTC CAIRKQGADEQYF . . 13 TRBJ2-7 TRBV10-3
TGTGCCAGCAGCCTATCAGCGGGGGGGCAAGAGACCCAGTACTTC CASSLSAGGQETQYF TRBD2 . 15 TRBJ2-5 TRBV9
TGTGCCAGCAACCCCGGCAGGGGACCCTACAATGAGCAGTTCTTC CASNPGRGPYNEQFF . . 15 TRBJ2-1 TRBV3-1/TRBV3-2
TGTGCCAGCAGTTCCGCGGGGGCCCTCCACTTT CASSSAGALHF . . 11 TRBJ1-6 TRBV27
TGTGCCAGCCAAAGGCGGGGGGTCACTGAAGCTTTCTTT CASQRRGVTEAFF . . 13 TRBJ1-1 TRBV6-5
TGTGCCAGCTCACCATTCACAGGGGCTGGGGCCAACGTCCTGACTTTC CASSPFTGAGANVLTF TRBD1 once 16 TRBJ2-6 TRBV18
TGCGCCAGCAGCTTGAATCGGGAAGTTAATTCACCCCTCCACTTT CASSLNREVNSPLHF . . 15 TRBJ1-6 TRBV5-1
TGTGCCAGCAGTTCAAAGGGGACTCCTCCCCTCAAACCCTCGAACACTGAAGCTTTCTTT CASSSKGTPPLKPSNTEAFF . . 20 TRBJ1-1 TRBV6-7
TGTGCCAGCAGCCCTTGGGGCCCAGGGACCCAGTACTTC CASSPWGPGTQYF . . 13 TRBJ2-5 TRBV7-2
TGTGCCAGCAGCCTCAGACAGGGGGTTTCACCCCTCCACTTT CASSLRQGVSPLHF TRBD1 . 14 TRBJ1-6 TRBV6-4
TGTGCCAGCTCACCCCTCAGGACAGGGGGCACAGGGACTGAAGCTTTCTTT CASSPLRTGGTGTEAFF TRBD1 . 17 TRBJ1-1 TRBV18
TGTGCCAGCTCACCAGGACAGGGTATTTCTGGAAACACCATATATTTT CASSPGQGISGNTIYF TRBD1 . 16 TRBJ1-3 TRBV18
TGTGCCAGCTCACCAGTAGGCCAGGGATATTCACCCCTCCACTTT CASSPVGQGYSPLHF . few 15 TRBJ1-6 TRBV18
TGTGCCAGCAGTGAAGTGGCTAGCAAGACCCAGTACTTC CASSEVASKTQYF . . 13 TRBJ2-5 TRBV6-1
TGTGCCAGCAGCTTGGTTGTGAGACAGGGAAGGACCGGGGAGCTGTTTTTT CASSLVVRQGRTGELFF TRBD1 . 17 TRBJ2-2 TRBV5-5
TGTGCCAGCAGCCTAACCGCCCCAGGTCGAACTGAAAAACTGTTTTTT CASSLTAPGRTEKLFF . . 16 TRBJ1-4 TRBV11-3
TGTGCCACCAGTGGGGGGGGACGCCGAGAAAAACTGTTTTTT CATSGGGRREKLFF . . 14 TRBJ1-4 TRBV24-1
TGTGCCAGCAGTTCCCCGGCCCGGGGGGCGACTGAAGCTTTCTTT CASSSPARGATEAFF . . 15 TRBJ1-1 TRBV28
TGCGCCAGCAGCACAGGCTCTGGAAACACCATATATTTT CASSTGSGNTIYF . . 13 TRBJ1-3 TRBV5-1
TGTGCCAGCAGGTTTGCTACTAGCGGGGCCACCTACGAGCAGTACTTC CASRFATSGATYEQYF TRBD2 . 16 TRBJ2-7 TRBV5-6
TGCGCCAGCAGCTCAAAAAGGGGGCGCACTGAAGCTTTCTTT CASSSKRGRTEAFF TRBD1 . 14 TRBJ1-1 TRBV10-1
TGTGCCAGCAGTGACAGGGCGGAGACCCAGTACTTC CASSDRAETQYF . . 12 TRBJ2-5 TRBV2
TGTGCCAGCTCACCTCAACAGGGGGACTATGGCTACACCTTC CASSPQQGDYGYTF TRBD1 . 14 TRBJ1-2 TRBV18
TGTGCCAGCAGTTTATTACCAGCGGGAGGTCTCTACGAGCAGTACTTC CASSLLPAGGLYEQYF TRBD2 once 16 TRBJ2-7 TRBV28
TGTGCCAGCAGCGTGACCGGGGAAAACACTGAAGCTTTCTTT CASSVTGENTEAFF . . 14 TRBJ1-1 TRBV9
TGTGCCAGCAGTCCCATGGACAGGGGGAATGAAAAACTGTTTTTT CASSPMDRGNEKLFF TRBD1 few 15 TRBJ1-4 TRBV28
TGTGCCAGCAGCTTCCGACTAGCAGACACCGGGGAGCTGTTTTTT CASSFRLADTGELFF TRBD2 . 15 TRBJ2-2 TRBV27
TGTGCCAGCTCACCGAAAGCCGAGGCAGTTACGAATAATTCACCCCTCCACTTT CASSPKAEAVTNNSPLHF . once 18 TRBJ1-6 TRBV18
TGTGCCAGCAGCCCCAAAGGGGCGTCCTACAATGAGCAGTTCTTC CASSPKGASYNEQFF . . 15 TRBJ2-1 TRBV5-4
TGTGCCAGCAGCTCCGACAGTTTCTACGAGCAGTACTTC CASSSDSFYEQYF . few 13 TRBJ2-7 TRBV5-4
TGTGCCAGCAGTTTCGGACAGGGGGCAAGCAATCAGCCCCAGCATTTT CASSFGQGASNQPQHF TRBD1 . 16 TRBJ1-5 TRBV28
TGTGCCAGCAGCTTTAGCGGGGGGGCCCGGGAGACCCAGTACTTC CASSFSGGARETQYF TRBD2 . 15 TRBJ2-5 TRBV7-8
TGTGCCAGCAGCTTGCTAGGACTTAATTCACCCCTCCACTTT CASSLLGLNSPLHF . . 14 TRBJ1-6 TRBV5-5
TGTGCCAGCTCACCTACCAGGAGGAATGAGCAGTTCTTC CASSPTRRNEQFF . . 13 TRBJ2-1 TRBV18
TGTGCCAGCAGCTTAGATCAGGCGGGAGGGCCGGGCGAGCAGTACTTC CASSLDQAGGPGEQYF TRBD2 . 16 TRBJ2-7 TRBV7-2
TGTGCCAGTAGTACCCGACAGTACACTGAAGCTTTCTTT CASSTRQYTEAFF . . 13 TRBJ1-1 TRBV19
TGTGCCATCAGTGACGGAAGGGGATTGAACACCGGGGAGCTGTTTTTT CAISDGRGLNTGELFF . few 16 TRBJ2-2 TRBV10-3